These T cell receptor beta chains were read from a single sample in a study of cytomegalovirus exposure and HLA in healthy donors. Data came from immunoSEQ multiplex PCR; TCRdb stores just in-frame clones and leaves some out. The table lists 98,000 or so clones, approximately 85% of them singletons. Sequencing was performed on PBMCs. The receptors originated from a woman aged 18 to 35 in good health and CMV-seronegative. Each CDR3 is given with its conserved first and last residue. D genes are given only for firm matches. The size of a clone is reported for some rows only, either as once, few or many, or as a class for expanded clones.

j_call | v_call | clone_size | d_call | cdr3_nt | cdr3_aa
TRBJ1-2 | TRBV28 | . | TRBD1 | TGTGCCAGCAGTTTATACTATATGACAGGGAGCTACACCTTC | CASSLYYMTGSYTF
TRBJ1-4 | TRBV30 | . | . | TGTGCCTGGATAGGGGCAACTAATGAAAAACTGTTTTTT | CAWIGATNEKLFF
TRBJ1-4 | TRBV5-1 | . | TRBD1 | TGCGCCAGCAGTTTCGACAGGGGCCATAATGAAAAACTGTTTTTT | CASSFDRGHNEKLFF
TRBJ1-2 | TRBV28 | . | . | TGTGCCAGCAGTTTCGGAGGGGTTGGCTACACCTTC | CASSFGGVGYTF
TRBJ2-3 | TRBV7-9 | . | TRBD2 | TGTGCCAGCAGCTTAGTGCCTAGCGGGGTAACAGATACGCAGTATTTT | CASSLVPSGVTDTQYF
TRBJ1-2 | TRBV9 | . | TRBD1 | TGTGCCAGCAGCGATTCTCAATTTCCCCGGGACAGGGTGTCCTACACCTTC | CASSDSQFPRDRVSYTF
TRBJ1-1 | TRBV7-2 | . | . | TGTGCCAGCAGCTTAGCTCGATTCGGTGCAGCTTTCTTT | CASSLARFGAAFF
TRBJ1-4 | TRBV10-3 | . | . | TGTGCCATCAGTGAGATAGAGGGTGAAAAACTGTTTTTT | CAISEIEGEKLFF
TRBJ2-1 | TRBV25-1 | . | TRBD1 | TGTGCCAGCAGTGAAACAGGGGCGGCCTACAATGAGCAGTTCTTC | CASSETGAAYNEQFF
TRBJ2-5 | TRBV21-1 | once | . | TGTGCCAGCAGCAAAGAAGGTGGGAGTGAGACCCAGTACTTC | CASSKEGGSETQYF
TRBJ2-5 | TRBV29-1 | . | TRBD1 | TGCAGCGGAGAGGGGGCGGGTCAAGAGACCCAGTACTTC | CSGEGAGQETQYF
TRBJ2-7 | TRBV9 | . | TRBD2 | TGTGCCAGCAGCCCGGGCGGGGGGGACTACGAGCAGTACTTC | CASSPGGGDYEQYF
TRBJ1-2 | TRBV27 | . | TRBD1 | TGTGCCAGCACTCTGAGGGCAGGGGGCGTTTATGGCTACACCTTC | CASTLRAGGVYGYTF
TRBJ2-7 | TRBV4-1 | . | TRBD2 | TGCGCCAGCAGCCAAGATGGTGGGGGGGCCTACGAGCAGTACTTC | CASSQDGGGAYEQYF
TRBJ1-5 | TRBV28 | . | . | TGTGCCAGCAGTCTTATCAGGGATCAGCCCCAGCATTTT | CASSLIRDQPQHF
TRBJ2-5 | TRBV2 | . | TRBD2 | TGTGCCAGCATCGCGGGGGGGCTGGAGACCCAGTACTTC | CASIAGGLETQYF